This is a list of T cell receptor beta chains from one sample in a study of siplizumab effects on memory and regulatory T cells. TCRdb keeps only in-frame clones here, not all; method: immunoSEQ multiplex PCR. The sample holds tens of thousands of clones, around 90% seen once. Sequencing input: CD8+ T cells sorted from blood. The receptors were sampled from a human donor in good health. The CDR3 runs from the conserved cysteine through the conserved F or W. A D gene is named only where the DNA matches it firmly. Size tells how often a clone was seen (once, few, many) or the class of an expanded clone, and some rows leave it out.

TRBD1,TRBJ2-7,TRBV6-5,once,CASSYDRQGVSYEQYF,TGTGCCAGCAGTTACGATCGACAGGGAGTGTCCTACGAGCAGTACTTC
.,TRBJ2-3,TRBV2,.,CASTSGGWDTQYF,TGTGCCAGCACCAGCGGCGGGTGGGATACGCAGTATTTT
TRBD1,TRBJ1-2,TRBV5-1,.,CASSRDRAHGYTF,TGCGCCAGCAGCCGGGACAGGGCTCATGGCTACACCTTC
TRBD2,TRBJ2-1,TRBV7-9,.,CASSVSGGEYNEQFF,TGTGCCAGCAGCGTTAGCGGGGGGGAATACAATGAGCAGTTCTTC
.,TRBJ2-2,TRBV2,.,CASSVALTGELFF,TGTGCCAGCAGTGTCGCCTTGACCGGGGAGCTGTTTTTT
.,TRBJ1-1,TRBV5-8,.,CASSHPYTEAFF,TGTGCCAGCAGCCATCCGTACACTGAAGCTTTCTTT
.,TRBJ1-1,TRBV7-9,.,CASSLDRRNTEAFF,TGTGCCAGCAGCTTAGATCGACGGAACACTGAAGCTTTCTTT
.,TRBJ2-1,TRBV6-5,.,CASSYSTSRPRGEQFF,TGTGCCAGCAGTTACTCGACGTCCCGACCTAGAGGTGAGCAGTTCTTC
TRBD1,TRBJ2-5,TRBV13,.,CASSLAGTGEETQYF,TGTGCCAGCAGCTTAGCCGGGACAGGAGAAGAGACCCAGTACTTC
TRBD1,TRBJ1-3,TRBV9,.,CASSVLGQGARDTIYF,TGTGCCAGCAGCGTACTCGGGCAGGGGGCGCGAGACACCATATATTTT
.,TRBJ1-6,TRBV15,.,CATSDRTESSYNSPLHF,TGTGCCACCAGCGACCGGACTGAGAGCTCCTATAATTCACCCCTCCACTTT
TRBD2,TRBJ2-7,TRBV27,once,CASSLNGRSGYEQYF,TGTGCCAGCAGTTTGAACGGGAGGTCCGGGTACGAGCAGTACTTC
.,TRBJ1-1,TRBV7-2,few,CASSLMSFRTEAFF,TGTGCCAGCAGCTTAATGAGTTTTAGGACTGAAGCTTTCTTT
.,TRBJ2-7,TRBV7-9,.,CASSLAPASYEQYF,TGTGCCAGCAGCTTAGCGCCAGCCTCCTACGAGCAGTACTTC
TRBD2,TRBJ2-3,TRBV2,.,CAIGGRLAADTQYF,TGTGCCATCGGGGGGAGACTAGCTGCAGATACGCAGTATTTT
.,TRBJ1-1,TRBV27,.,CASMSNMNTEAFF,TGTGCCAGCATGTCCAACATGAACACTGAAGCTTTCTTT
.,TRBJ2-7,TRBV19,.,CASSIGTGYEQYF,TGTGCCAGTAGTATAGGGACGGGCTACGAGCAGTACTTC
.,TRBJ2-3,TRBV7-9,.,CASSLTDSTDTQYF,TGTGCCAGCAGCTTAACGGATAGCACAGATACGCAGTATTTT
.,TRBJ2-7,TRBV6-1,.,CASSSLFAYEQYF,TGTGCCAGCAGTTCCCTGTTTGCCTACGAGCAGTACTTC
.,TRBJ2-7,TRBV5-6,.,CASSLTAFLEYEQYF,TGTGCCAGCAGCTTAACAGCTTTCCTCGAATACGAGCAGTACTTC
TRBD1,TRBJ2-7,TRBV30,.,CAWSVRQGVLLDEQYF,TGTGCCTGGAGTGTGCGGCAGGGGGTACTCCTGGACGAGCAGTACTTC
TRBD2,TRBJ2-1,TRBV19,.,CASSIGGWEPYNEQFF,TGTGCCAGTAGTATCGGGGGGTGGGAGCCTTACAATGAGCAGTTCTTC
.,TRBJ2-1,TRBV4-1,.,CASSQQNSANEQFF,TGCGCCAGCAGCCAACAGAATAGCGCCAATGAGCAGTTCTTC
.,TRBJ1-5,TRBV6-1,.,CASSEWVAVDSNQPQHF,TGTGCCAGCAGTGAATGGGTGGCGGTTGATAGCAATCAGCCCCAGCATTTT
.,TRBJ1-1,TRBV4-1,.,CASSQVGANTEAFF,TGCGCCAGCAGCCAAGTGGGAGCGAACACTGAAGCTTTCTTT
.,TRBJ2-1,TRBV20-1,.,CSARGSHEQFF,TGCAGTGCTCGGGGGTCCCATGAGCAGTTCTTC
TRBD1,TRBJ1-1,TRBV19,.,CASSIGGGGNTEAFF,TGTGCCAGTAGTATAGGAGGGGGCGGGAACACTGAAGCTTTCTTT
.,TRBJ1-1,TRBV7-9,.,CASSTHQGPGTEAFF,TGTGCCAGCAGCACACATCAGGGGCCAGGCACTGAAGCTTTCTTT
.,TRBJ2-7,TRBV4-1,.,CASSLDRGFSYEQYF,TGCGCCAGCAGCCTCGACCGGGGTTTTTCCTACGAGCAGTACTTC
.,TRBJ2-7,TRBV4-2,.,CASSQGTGTYEQYF,TGTGCCAGCAGCCAAGGAACAGGGACCTACGAGCAGTACTTC
.,TRBJ2-1,TRBV19,.,CASSWTRNSYNEQFF,TGTGCCAGTAGTTGGACGAGAAACTCCTACAATGAGCAGTTCTTC
.,TRBJ2-1,TRBV27,.,CASSLGNEQFF,TGTGCCAGCAGTTTAGGCAATGAGCAGTTCTTC
TRBD1,TRBJ1-2,TRBV27,.,CASSYLGTGANYGYTF,TGTGCCAGCAGTTACCTCGGGACAGGGGCTAACTATGGCTACACCTTC
.,TRBJ2-7,TRBV6-6,.,CASSSQGTLYEQYF,TGTGCCAGCAGTTCACAAGGGACCCTCTACGAGCAGTACTTC
TRBD1,TRBJ1-2,TRBV9,few,CASGLPRTGRGNYGYTF,TGTGCCAGCGGACTCCCCCGGACAGGGAGAGGGAACTATGGCTACACCTTC
TRBD2,TRBJ2-5,TRBV11-2,.,CASSQGLAGDPYF,TGTGCCAGCAGCCAGGGACTAGCGGGGGACCCGTACTTC